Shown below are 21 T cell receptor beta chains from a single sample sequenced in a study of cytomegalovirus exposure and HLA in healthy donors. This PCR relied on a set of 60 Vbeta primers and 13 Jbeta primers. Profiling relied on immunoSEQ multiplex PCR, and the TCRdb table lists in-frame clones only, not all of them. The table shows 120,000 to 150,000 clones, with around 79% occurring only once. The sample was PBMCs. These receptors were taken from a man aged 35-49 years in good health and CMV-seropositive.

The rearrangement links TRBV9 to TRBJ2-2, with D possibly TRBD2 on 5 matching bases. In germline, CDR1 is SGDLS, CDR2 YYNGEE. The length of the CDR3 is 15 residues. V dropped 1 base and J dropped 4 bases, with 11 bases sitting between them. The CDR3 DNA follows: TGTGCCAGCAGCGTAATTACGGGGAGCACCGGGGAGCTGTTTTTT. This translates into CASSVITGSTGELFF.

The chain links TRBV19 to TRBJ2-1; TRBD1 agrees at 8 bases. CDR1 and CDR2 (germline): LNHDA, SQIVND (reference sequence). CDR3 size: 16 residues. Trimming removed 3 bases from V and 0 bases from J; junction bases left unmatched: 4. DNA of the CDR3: TGTGCCAGTAGTATCTCAACAGGGGGCTCCTACAATGAGCAGTTCTTC. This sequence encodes CASSISTGGSYNEQFF.

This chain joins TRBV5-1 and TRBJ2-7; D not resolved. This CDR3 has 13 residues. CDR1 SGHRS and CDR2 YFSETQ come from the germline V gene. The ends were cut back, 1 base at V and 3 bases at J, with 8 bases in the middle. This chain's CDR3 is CASSLTDNYEQYF. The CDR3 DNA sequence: TGCGCCAGCAGCTTGACCGACAACTACGAGCAGTACTTC.

The DNA for the CDR3 is TGTGCCAGCAGCGGAGGGTTTGGGGCGGAATCACCCCTCCACTTT. Encoded protein: CASSGGFGAESPLHF. This chain joins TRBV5-6 and TRBJ1-6; D may be TRBD1 (5 bases). This CDR3 has 15 residues. V was trimmed by 4 bases and J by 10 bases, leaving 18 bases between them. The germline CDR1 and CDR2 sequences are SGHDT and YYEEEE.

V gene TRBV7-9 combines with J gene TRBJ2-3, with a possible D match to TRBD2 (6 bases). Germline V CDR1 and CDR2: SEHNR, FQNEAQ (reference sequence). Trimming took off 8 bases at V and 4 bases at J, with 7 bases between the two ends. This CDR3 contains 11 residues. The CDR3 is CASGRSDTQYF. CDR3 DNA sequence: TGTGCCAGCGGGAGGTCAGATACGCAGTATTTT.

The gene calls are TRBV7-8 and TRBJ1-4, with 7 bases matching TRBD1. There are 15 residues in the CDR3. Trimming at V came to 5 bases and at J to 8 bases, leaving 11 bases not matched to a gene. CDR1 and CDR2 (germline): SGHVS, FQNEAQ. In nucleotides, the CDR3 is TGTGCCAGCAGCAACCGGAGACAGGGCTGGGAAAAACTGTTTTTT. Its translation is CASSNRRQGWEKLFF.

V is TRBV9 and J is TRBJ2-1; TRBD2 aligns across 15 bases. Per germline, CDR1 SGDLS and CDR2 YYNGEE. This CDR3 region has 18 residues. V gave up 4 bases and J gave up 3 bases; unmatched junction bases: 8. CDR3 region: CASSSTGTSGRIYNEQFF. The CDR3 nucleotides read TGTGCCAGCAGCTCCACCGGGACTAGCGGGAGGATCTACAATGAGCAGTTCTTC.

CDR3 region: CASSLVAGGPADTQYF. The CDR3 DNA reads as TGCGCCAGCAGCTTGGTTGCGGGAGGACCGGCAGATACGCAGTATTTT. The chain has TRBV5-1 and TRBJ2-3; 8 nucleotides match TRBD2. J was trimmed by 4 bases and V by 0 bases; bases with no gene match: 7. CDR3 size: 16 residues. Germline CDR1 SGHRS, CDR2 YFSETQ. Full variable domain (outside the CDR3, taken from reference TRBV5-1 and TRBJ2-3): KAGVTQTPRYLIKTRGQQVTLSCSPISGHRSVSWYQQTPGQGLQFLFEYFSETQRNKGNFPGRFSGRQFSNSRSEMNVSTLELGDSALYLCASSLVAGGPADTQYFGPGTRLTVL.

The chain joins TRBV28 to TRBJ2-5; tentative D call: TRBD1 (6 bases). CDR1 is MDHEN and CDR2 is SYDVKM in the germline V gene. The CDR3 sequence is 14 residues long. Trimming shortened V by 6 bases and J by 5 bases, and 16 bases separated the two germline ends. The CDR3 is CASRLIQGMETQYF. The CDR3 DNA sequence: TGTGCCAGCAGATTAATACAGGGTATGGAGACCCAGTACTTC.

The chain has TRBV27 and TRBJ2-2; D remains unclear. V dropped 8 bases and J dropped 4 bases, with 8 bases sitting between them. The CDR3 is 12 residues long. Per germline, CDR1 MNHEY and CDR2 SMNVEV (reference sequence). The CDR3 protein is CASGDLTGELFF. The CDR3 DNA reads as TGTGCCAGCGGAGACCTCACCGGGGAGCTGTTTTTT.

The CDR3 sequence: CASPQLIAGDPVTDTQYF. CDR3 bases: TGTGCCAGCCCTCAGTTAATAGCGGGAGACCCCGTCACAGATACGCAGTATTTT. The chain links TRBV5-8 to TRBJ2-3; TRBD2 agrees at 9 bases. Germline assignment: CDR1 SGHTS and CDR2 YDEGEE. CDR3 length: 18 amino acids. J gave up 2 bases and V 7 bases, and 17 bases lay outside the gene matches.

The CDR3 sequence is CASSLVGQRSSGNTIYF. The DNA for the CDR3 is TGTGCCAGCAGCTTAGTGGGACAGCGGAGCTCTGGAAACACCATATATTTT. The genes are TRBV7-9 and TRBJ1-3; 7 bases are a match to TRBD1. V lost 1 base and J lost 0; bases outside the gene matches: 6. This CDR3 contains 17 residues. Germline CDR1 is SEHNR and CDR2 is FQNEAQ (reference sequence). The full variable domain, its missing parts supplied by reference TRBV7-9 and TRBJ1-3, is DTGVSQNPRHKITKRGQNVTFRCDPISEHNRLYWYRQTLGQGPEFLTYFQNEAQLEKSRLLSDRFSAERPKGSFSTLEIQRTEQGDSAMYLCASSLVGQRSSGNTIYFGEGSWLTVV.

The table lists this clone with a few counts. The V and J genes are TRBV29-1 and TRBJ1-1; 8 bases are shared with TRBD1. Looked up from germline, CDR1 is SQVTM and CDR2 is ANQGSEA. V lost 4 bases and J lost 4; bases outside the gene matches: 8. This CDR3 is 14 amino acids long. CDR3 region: CSVGTGGMITEAFF. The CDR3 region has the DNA TGCAGCGTTGGAACAGGGGGAATGATCACTGAAGCTTTCTTT.

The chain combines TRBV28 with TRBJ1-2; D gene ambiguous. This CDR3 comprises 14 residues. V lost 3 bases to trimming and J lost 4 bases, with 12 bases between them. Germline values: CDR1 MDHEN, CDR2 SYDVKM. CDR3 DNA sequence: TGTGCCAGCAGTTTTCGGGATAACCCCTATGGCTACACCTTC. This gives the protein CASSFRDNPYGYTF.

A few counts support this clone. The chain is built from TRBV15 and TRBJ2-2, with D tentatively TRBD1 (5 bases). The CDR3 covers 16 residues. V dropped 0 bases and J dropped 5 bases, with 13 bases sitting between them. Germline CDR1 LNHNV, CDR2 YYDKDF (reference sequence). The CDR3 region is CATSRDTPGLTGELFF. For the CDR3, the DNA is TGTGCCACCAGCAGAGATACGCCAGGGTTAACCGGGGAGCTGTTTTTT.

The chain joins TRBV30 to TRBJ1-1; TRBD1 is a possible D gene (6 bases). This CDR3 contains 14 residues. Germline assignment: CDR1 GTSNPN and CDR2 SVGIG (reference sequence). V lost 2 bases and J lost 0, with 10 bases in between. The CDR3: CAWSLGQLNTEAFF. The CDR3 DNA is TGTGCCTGGAGTCTCGGACAGCTGAACACTGAAGCTTTCTTT.

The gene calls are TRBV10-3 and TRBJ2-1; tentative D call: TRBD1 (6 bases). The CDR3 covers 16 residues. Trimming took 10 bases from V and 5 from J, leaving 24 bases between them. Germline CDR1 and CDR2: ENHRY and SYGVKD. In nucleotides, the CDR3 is TGTGCCACCAGAGTAGAAAGTGTGGCAGGGGACAATGAGCAGTTCTTC. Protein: CATRVESVAGDNEQFF.

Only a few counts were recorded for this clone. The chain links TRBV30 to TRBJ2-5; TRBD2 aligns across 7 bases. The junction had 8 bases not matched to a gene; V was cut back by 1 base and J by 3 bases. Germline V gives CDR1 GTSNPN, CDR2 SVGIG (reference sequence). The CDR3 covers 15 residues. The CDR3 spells CAWSGGGNRKETQYF. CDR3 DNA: TGTGCCTGGAGTGGGGGGGGGAACAGGAAAGAGACCCAGTACTTC.

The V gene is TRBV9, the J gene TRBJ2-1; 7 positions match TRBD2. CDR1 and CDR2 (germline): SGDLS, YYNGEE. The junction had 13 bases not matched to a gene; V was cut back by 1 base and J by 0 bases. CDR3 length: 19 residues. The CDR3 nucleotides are TGTGCCAGCAGCGTACCCTCCGGGAGGCCCGAAAGCTCCTACAATGAGCAGTTCTTC. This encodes CASSVPSGRPESSYNEQFF.

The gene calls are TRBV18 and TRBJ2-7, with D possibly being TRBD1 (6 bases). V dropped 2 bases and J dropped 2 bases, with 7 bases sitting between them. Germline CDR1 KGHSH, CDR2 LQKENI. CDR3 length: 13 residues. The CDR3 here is CASSPAGAYEQYF. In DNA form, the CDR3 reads TGTGCCAGCTCACCAGCAGGGGCCTACGAGCAGTACTTC.

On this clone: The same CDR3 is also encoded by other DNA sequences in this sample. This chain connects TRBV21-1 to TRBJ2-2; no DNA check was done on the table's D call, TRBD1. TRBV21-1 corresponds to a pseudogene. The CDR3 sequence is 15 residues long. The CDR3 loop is CASSGTFKQTGELFF. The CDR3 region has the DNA TGTGCCAGCAGCGGGACATTCAAACAAACCGGGGAGCTGTTTTTC.